The 25 T cell receptor beta chains presented below share a single source sample, sequenced in a study of PD-1 blockade in mismatch repair-deficient tumors. Sequencing used immunoSEQ multiplex PCR; TCRdb keeps in-frame clones, though not all of them. The sample carries over 30,000 clones, roughly 80% recorded once. The sample in question was PBMCs, obtained roughly 6 weeks after starting pembrolizumab. These receptors all stem from an adult with mismatch repair-deficient cancer.

V and J are TRBV15 and TRBJ1-3, with a weak D call TRBD1 (5 bases). Germline CDR1 LNHNV, CDR2 YYDKDF (reference sequence). Trimming removed 1 base from V and 0 bases from J, with 10 bases in between. This CDR3 comprises 16 residues. CDR3 sequence reads: CATSRGQRTSGNTIYF. DNA of the CDR3: TGTGCCACCAGCAGAGGACAGCGTACCTCTGGAAACACCATATATTTT.

The chain employs TRBV4-2 and TRBJ2-5, with TRBD2 matching over 12 bases. CDR3 length: 15 amino acids. The V gene end was trimmed by 0 bases and the J gene end by 5 bases; junction bases not matched to a gene: 1. In germline, CDR1 is LGHNA, CDR2 YNFKEQ. This chain's CDR3 is CASSQETSGRETQYF. Here the CDR3 DNA reads TGTGCCAGCAGCCAAGAAACTAGCGGGAGGGAGACCCAGTACTTC.

The sample holds one count of this clone. This chain connects TRBV27 to TRBJ2-3; 9 bases line up with TRBD1. The ends lost 3 bases at V and 0 bases at J; junction bases unmatched: 4. CDR1 and CDR2 from the germline V gene are MNHEY and SMNVEV (reference sequence). The CDR3 spans 16 residues. CDR3 loop: CASSFRDRASTDTQYF. The CDR3 bases are TGTGCCAGCAGTTTCCGGGACAGGGCTAGCACAGATACGCAGTATTTT.

The gene calls are TRBV5-1 and TRBJ1-2, with D unresolved. Germline V CDR1 and CDR2: SGHRS, YFSETQ. V was clipped by 2 bases and J by 0 bases, with 5 bases between them. The CDR3 has 13 residues. The CDR3 here is CASSFTANYGYTF. The CDR3 DNA is TGCGCCAGCAGCTTCACAGCTAACTATGGCTACACCTTC.

The chain carries TRBV27 and TRBJ2-7; unclear D gene. The germline gives CDR1 MNHEY, CDR2 SMNVEV (reference sequence). Trimming took off 3 bases at V and 1 base at J, with 10 bases between the two ends. CDR3 size: 14 residues. DNA of the CDR3: TGTGCCAGCAGTTTCCCCGTTTTTTCCTACGAGCAGTACTTC. Translating it yields CASSFPVFSYEQYF.

This rearrangement joins TRBV5-1 to TRBJ1-1; 9 nucleotides line up with TRBD1. The CDR3 is 15 residues long. Unmatched junction bases numbered 18, after V lost 8 bases and J lost 10 bases. The V gene's germline CDR1 is SGHRS and CDR2 YFSETQ. CDR3 coding DNA: TGCGCCAGTTTCACAGGGGGCAATAATTACTCTCCAGCTTTCTTT. Its protein product is CASFTGGNNYSPAFF. The whole variable domain, remainder taken from reference TRBV5-1 and TRBJ1-1, is KAGVTQTPRYLIKTRGQQVTLSCSPISGHRSVSWYQQTPGQGLQFLFEYFSETQRNKGNFPGRFSGRQFSNSRSEMNVSTLELGDSALYLCASFTGGNNYSPAFFGQGTRLTVV.

The chain is built from TRBV5-1 and TRBJ1-5, with TRBD1 matching 7 bases. V shed 4 bases, J shed 5 bases, and the junction held 3 bases outside the gene matches. CDR1 is SGHRS and CDR2 is YFSETQ in the germline V gene. The CDR3 is made up of 13 amino acids. CDR3: CASSAQGDQPQHF. The DNA of the CDR3 is TGCGCCAGCAGCGCCCAGGGGGATCAGCCCCAGCATTTT.

The V gene is TRBV20-1, the J gene TRBJ1-2; D is perhaps TRBD1 (6 bases). With 4 bases removed from V and 5 bases from J, the gap between germline ends came to 8 bases. In germline, CDR1 is DFQATT, CDR2 SNEGSKA (reference sequence). The CDR3 runs 11 residues. In nucleotides, the CDR3 is TGCAGTGCTAAAGGGGGATATGGCTACACCTTC. The encoded protein is CSAKGGYGYTF.

The rearrangement joins TRBV7-9 to TRBJ2-1; the D gene is possibly TRBD2 (6 bases). This CDR3 is built from 12 residues. Trimming took 6 bases from V and 5 from J, leaving 8 bases between them. Germline V gene lookup returns CDR1 SEHNR and CDR2 FQNEAQ (reference sequence). CDR3 nucleotides: TGTGCCAGCAGGGGGGGTCACAATGAGCAGTTCTTC. Encoded protein: CASRGGHNEQFF.

This clone was found a few times. The V call is TRBV4-1, the J call TRBJ1-1; 9 bases agree with TRBD1. CDR3 length: 16 amino acids. Germline-derived CDR1 and CDR2 are MGHRA and YSYEKL. V shed 4 bases and J 3 bases; nucleotides not matched to a gene: 9. Here the CDR3 DNA reads TGCGCCAGCAGCCGCGGGACAGGGAAGACGTACACTGAAGCTTTCTTT. Its translation is CASSRGTGKTYTEAFF.

The gene calls are TRBV9 and TRBJ2-3; 8 positions match TRBD1. The CDR3 length is 15 residues. V trimming: 4 bases; J trimming: 4 bases; junction bases outside the gene matches: 8. Germline CDR1 reads SGDLS; CDR2 reads YYNGEE. The CDR3 DNA reads as TGTGCCAGCAGCTGGGGACAGGCCCCTGCAGATACGCAGTATTTT. The encoded protein is CASSWGQAPADTQYF.

The chain is built from TRBV27 and TRBJ2-7, with D possibly being TRBD2 (6 bases). Between the trimmed V and J ends, which lost 3 bases and 3 bases, there was a span of 9 bases. CDR3 length: 13 residues. Germline V CDR1 and CDR2: MNHEY, SMNVEV (reference sequence). In DNA form, the CDR3 reads TGTGCCAGCAGTTTTATGCGGGGCTACGAGCAGTACTTC. Its protein product is CASSFMRGYEQYF.

The chain carries TRBV9 and TRBJ2-3; 10 bases are shared with TRBD2. The V gene's germline CDR1 is SGDLS and CDR2 YYNGEE. The CDR3 consists of 17 residues. Trimming removed 0 bases from V and 5 bases from J; junction bases left unmatched: 9. CDR3 sequence: CASSVAIAGGWGDTQYF. The CDR3 nucleotides read TGTGCCAGCAGCGTAGCTATAGCGGGAGGCTGGGGAGATACGCAGTATTTT. The complete variable domain, with remaining parts taken from reference TRBV9 and TRBJ2-3, reads DSGVTQTPKHLITATGQRVTLRCSPRSGDLSVYWYQQSLDQGLQFLIQYYNGEERAKGNILERFSAQQFPDLHSELNLSSLELGDSALYFCASSVAIAGGWGDTQYFGPGTRLTVL.

This clone is a singleton in its sample. J is TRBJ2-2 and V is TRBV7-3; the D gene is possibly TRBD2 (6 bases). The CDR3 totals 16 residues. V lost 5 bases to trimming and J lost 5 bases, with 18 bases between them. CDR1 is SGHTA and CDR2 is FQGTGA in the germline V gene. The CDR3 spells CASSDRGRERTGELFF. CDR3 in DNA: TGTGCCAGCAGCGACCGAGGCCGGGAGAGGACCGGGGAGCTGTTTTTT.

V and J are TRBV6-5 and TRBJ1-1, with TRBD1 as a possible D gene (5 bases). The germline V gene encodes CDR1 MNHEY and CDR2 SVGAGI. Deletions cut 7 bases from V and 5 bases from J, with 17 bases between. CDR3 length: 14 residues. The CDR3 nucleotides read TGTGCCAGCACACCCATAAGGGGAAGGACTGAAGCTTTCTTT. Protein product: CASTPIRGRTEAFF.

In its sample, this clone ranks as medium-sized. The chain recombines TRBV13 with TRBJ2-7; D not resolved. V dropped 3 bases and J dropped 5 bases, with 17 bases sitting between them. Germline V gene data show CDR1 as PRHDT and CDR2 as FYEKMQ (reference sequence). This CDR3 spans 15 amino acids. CDR3 nucleotide sequence: TGTGCCAGCAGCTTCCCAGGCAGCTTCAACGACGAGCAGTACTTC. It yields the protein CASSFPGSFNDEQYF.

The chain recombines TRBV7-2 with TRBJ1-5, with a possible D match to TRBD1 (6 bases). The V and J ends lost 6 bases and 6 bases respectively, with 15 bases between them. The length of the CDR3 is 14 residues. Germline-derived CDR1 and CDR2 are SGHTA and FQGNSA. This CDR3 is CASSTGSLGQPQHF. In nucleotides, the CDR3 is TGTGCCAGCAGTACAGGGTCCCTAGGTCAGCCCCAGCATTTT.

This chain joins TRBV5-1 and TRBJ2-2, with 7 bases matching TRBD2. The trim removed 2 bases at V and 2 bases at J, leaving 9 bases unmatched. This CDR3 is 17 amino acids long. The germline gives CDR1 SGHRS, CDR2 YFSETQ. CDR3: CASSFIPSGSNTGELFF. The CDR3 nucleotides are TGCGCCAGCAGCTTCATCCCTAGCGGATCCAACACCGGGGAGCTGTTTTTT.

The chain links TRBV18 to TRBJ1-5, with D perhaps TRBD1 (6 bases). The germline V gene encodes CDR1 KGHSH and CDR2 LQKENI. V lost 3 bases to trimming and J lost 5 bases, with 14 bases between them. The CDR3 loop spans 15 amino acids. The CDR3 reads CASSPFGGQDQPQHF. The CDR3 bases are TGTGCCAGCTCACCGTTCGGGGGGCAAGATCAGCCCCAGCATTTT.

The chain joins TRBV6-4 to TRBJ1-2, with a weak D call TRBD1 (6 bases). Germline V gives CDR1 MRHNA, CDR2 SNTAGT. The CDR3 sequence is 16 residues long. Between the trimmed V and J ends, which lost 0 bases and 1 base, there was a span of 12 bases. CDR3 amino acids: CASSDSSGQNNYGYTF. The CDR3 DNA is TGTGCCAGCAGTGACTCTAGTGGACAGAATAACTATGGCTACACCTTC.

J is TRBJ1-1 and V is TRBV18, with 7 bases fitting TRBD1. This CDR3 spans 12 amino acids. After removal of 2 bases from V and 11 bases from J, the junction contained 5 bases not matched to a gene. Per the germline V gene, CDR1 is KGHSH and CDR2 is LQKENI. CDR3 protein: CASSPIQGDAFF. The CDR3, as DNA: TGTGCCAGCTCACCAATCCAGGGGGACGCTTTCTTT.

The chain has TRBV4-1 and TRBJ1-1; a possible D gene is TRBD1 (5 bases). This CDR3 is 16 amino acids long. CDR1 is MGHRA, CDR2 YSYEKL, per germline. The V end was cut by 8 bases, the J end by 0 bases, with 19 bases between. The CDR3 nucleotides are TGCGCCAGCCGAAGGGGCAGGCCTTACATGAACACTGAAGCTTTCTTT. Protein product: CASRRGRPYMNTEAFF.

This clone appeared once. The rearrangement joins TRBV27 to TRBJ1-2; 8 positions agree with TRBD1. Germline CDR1 MNHEY, CDR2 SMNVEV (reference sequence). J gave up 6 bases and V 6 bases, and 15 bases lay outside the gene matches. This CDR3 is built from 16 residues. CDR3 coding DNA: TGTGCCAGCAGCGACCTCATCAGGGGGCGGTTGGATGGCTACACCTTC. Translating gives CASSDLIRGRLDGYTF.

The chain links TRBV7-9 to TRBJ2-7, with D maybe TRBD2 (5 bases). The ends were cut back, 5 bases at V and 2 bases at J, with 19 bases in the middle. Germline V gene data show CDR1 as SEHNR and CDR2 as FQNEAQ (reference sequence). The CDR3 totals 16 residues. This CDR3 is CASSPGRLAFAYEQYF. The CDR3 DNA sequence: TGTGCCAGCAGCCCGGGTAGGTTAGCGTTTGCCTACGAGCAGTACTTC.

The chain uses TRBV19 and TRBJ1-2, with D tentatively TRBD1 (6 bases). There are 16 residues in the CDR3. Germline assignment: CDR1 LNHDA and CDR2 SQIVND (reference sequence). Trimming stripped 3 bases from V and 3 bases from J, with 17 bases between. The CDR3 loop reads CASSMTPNGQYYGYTF. The CDR3 DNA follows: TGTGCCAGTAGTATGACCCCAAACGGACAGTACTATGGCTACACCTTC.